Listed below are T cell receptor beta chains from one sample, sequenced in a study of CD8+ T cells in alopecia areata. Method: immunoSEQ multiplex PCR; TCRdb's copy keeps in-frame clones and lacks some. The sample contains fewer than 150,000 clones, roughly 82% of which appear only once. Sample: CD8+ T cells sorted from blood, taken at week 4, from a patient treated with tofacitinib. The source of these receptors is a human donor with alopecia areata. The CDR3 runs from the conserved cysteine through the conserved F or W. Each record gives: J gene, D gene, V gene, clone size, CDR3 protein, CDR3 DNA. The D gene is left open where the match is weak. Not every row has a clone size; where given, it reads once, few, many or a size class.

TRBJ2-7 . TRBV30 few CAWRHSPYEQYF TGTGCCTGGAGACACTCGCCCTACGAGCAGTACTTC
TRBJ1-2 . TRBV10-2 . CASSDAFFEGYTF TGCGCCAGCAGTGATGCCTTCTTTGAAGGCTACACCTTC
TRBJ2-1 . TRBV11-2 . CASSPGTGAYEQFF TGTGCCAGCAGCCCCGGGACTGGCGCGTATGAGCAGTTCTTC
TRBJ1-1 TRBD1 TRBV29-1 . CSVAGDRDTEAFF TGCAGCGTTGCGGGGGACAGGGATACTGAAGCTTTCTTT
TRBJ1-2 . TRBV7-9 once CASSGTLANYGYTF TGTGCCAGCAGCGGGACTCTGGCAAACTATGGCTACACCTTC
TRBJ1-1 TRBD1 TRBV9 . CASSVTGTGGTEAFF TGTGCCAGCAGCGTTACCGGGACAGGGGGCACTGAAGCTTTCTTT
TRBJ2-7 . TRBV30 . CAWTSGSSYEQYF TGTGCCTGGACCTCAGGGAGCTCCTACGAGCAGTACTTC
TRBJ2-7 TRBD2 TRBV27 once CASSLNFASGGDEQYF TGTGCCAGCAGTTTAAACTTTGCTAGCGGGGGGGACGAGCAGTACTTC
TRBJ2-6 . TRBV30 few CAWSLGSGANVLTF TGTGCCTGGAGTTTGGGCTCTGGGGCCAACGTCCTGACTTTC
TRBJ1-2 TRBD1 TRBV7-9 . CASTPMGTGGDGYTF TGTGCCAGCACGCCCATGGGGACAGGGGGCGATGGCTACACCTTC
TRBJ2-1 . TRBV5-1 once CASSFPMRDEQFF TGCGCCAGCAGCTTCCCGATGAGGGATGAGCAGTTCTTC
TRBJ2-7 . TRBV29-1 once CSGLRGDPYYEQYF TGCAGCGGACTGCGCGGGGACCCCTATTACGAGCAGTACTTC
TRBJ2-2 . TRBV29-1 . CSVEDMNTGELFF TGCAGCGTTGAAGATATGAACACCGGGGAGCTGTTTTTT
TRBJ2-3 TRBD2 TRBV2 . CASSGIAGSTDTQYF TGTGCCAGCAGTGGGATAGCGGGGAGCACAGATACGCAGTATTTT